This T cell receptor beta chain was sequenced in a study of cytomegalovirus exposure and HLA in healthy donors. Trimming stripped 3 bases from V and 1 base from J, with 9 bases between. The CDR3 is 14 amino acids. The germline V gene encodes CDR1 MNHNS and CDR2 SASEGT. Only in-frame clones appear in the TCRdb table, and some are missing; sequencing was by immunoSEQ multiplex PCR. The sample contains roughly 60,000 clones, 75% to 95% of which appear only once. The sequence was collected from a woman aged 25 to 45 in good health and CMV-seronegative. This sequence joins TRBV6-1 and TRBJ1-1; a weak D match, TRBD1 (5 bases). The sequencing input was PBMCs. The chain's CDR3 is CASSETQANTEAFF. The DNA of the CDR3 is TGTGCCAGCAGTGAGACACAGGCGAACACTGAAGCTTTCTTT.